The 13 T cell receptor beta chains in this list originate from one sample, sequenced in a study of shared clonotypes between healthy human individuals. CD45RO negativity and positive selection for CCR7 defined naive CD8 cells, a population that excluded terminally differentiated effector memory CD45RA+ cells. The table came from immunoSEQ multiplex PCR; TCRdb's copy has only in-frame clones and leaves some out. The repertoire consists of 2 million or so clones, with over 85% occurring once and the leading ten covering about 1.1%. The sample was naive CD8+ T cells sorted from blood. The receptors were gathered from a young man in good health.

CDR3: CASSLGWTSGGHEQYF. DNA of the CDR3: TGTGCCAGCAGTTTAGGGTGGACTAGCGGGGGACACGAGCAGTACTTC. The genes are TRBV27 and TRBJ2-7; TRBD2 matches 13 bases. The V gene's germline CDR1 is MNHEY and CDR2 SMNVEV (reference sequence). CDR3 size: 16 residues. V lost 2 bases to trimming and J lost 5 bases; unmatched junction nucleotides: 6.

The table lists this clone with a count of one. The rearrangement links TRBV2 to TRBJ1-5; 7 nucleotides match TRBD1. CDR1 and CDR2 (germline): SNHLY, FYNNEI. The CDR3 has 15 amino acids. J lost 4 bases, V lost 3 bases, and 6 bases had no gene match. Written as DNA, the CDR3 is TGTGCCAGCAGTGACCCACAGGGGAAGAATCAGCCCCAGCATTTT. Its translation: CASSDPQGKNQPQHF.

The chain combines TRBV7-9 with TRBJ1-1, with D possibly TRBD1 on 5 matching bases. The V and J ends lost 1 base and 7 bases respectively, with 7 bases between them. This CDR3 spans 12 amino acids. The germline gives CDR1 SEHNR, CDR2 FQNEAQ (reference sequence). CDR3 sequence: CASSLEGVEAFF. CDR3 nucleotide sequence: TGTGCCAGCAGCTTAGAAGGGGTTGAAGCTTTCTTT.

With regard to this clone: This sample also contains other DNA sequences that code for the same CDR3. The J gene is TRBJ1-1, the V gene TRBV28; D gene unclear. Trimming shortened V by 4 bases and J by 2 bases, and 2 bases separated the two germline ends. There are 11 residues in the CDR3. The germline V gene encodes CDR1 MDHEN and CDR2 SYDVKM. This chain's CDR3 is CASSSNTEAFF. CDR3 coding DNA: TGTGCCAGCAGTTCTAACACTGAAGCTTTCTTT.

The CDR3 region is CASSYDDRPTDTQYF. CDR3 coding DNA: TGTGCCAGCAGTTACGACGACAGACCCACAGATACGCAGTATTTT. The genes are TRBV6-5 and TRBJ2-3; maybe TRBD1 (5 bases). Trimming took 2 bases from V and 2 from J, leaving 11 bases between them. The germline V gene has CDR1 MNHEY and CDR2 SVGAGI. The CDR3 is made up of 15 amino acids.

The genes are TRBV11-2 and TRBJ2-7; possible D gene TRBD1, 6 bases. Germline CDR1 reads SGHAT; CDR2 reads FQNNGV. V was pared by 5 bases and J by 7 bases, with 18 bases between. The CDR3 is made up of 14 amino acids. The CDR3 here is CASSRTGTPLEQYF. CDR3 coding DNA: TGTGCCAGCAGCCGCACCGGGACACCGTTGGAGCAGTACTTC.

The chain carries TRBV27 and TRBJ2-5, with TRBD2 matching over 10 bases. V lost 4 bases to trimming and J lost 6 bases; unmatched junction nucleotides: 8. The CDR3 is 15 residues long. The germline CDR1 and CDR2 sequences are MNHEY and SMNVEV (reference sequence). The chain's CDR3 is CASSSSSGSFQTQYF. The DNA for the CDR3 is TGTGCCAGCAGTTCGTCTAGCGGGAGCTTCCAGACCCAGTACTTC.

This chain links TRBV7-6 with TRBJ1-3; D not certain. The CDR3 is 13 amino acids. The V gene lost 5 bases and the J gene lost 0 bases, with 5 bases spanning the gap. From germline, CDR1 is SGHVS and CDR2 FNYEAQ. CDR3 sequence reads: CASSPDSGNTIYF. In nucleotides, the CDR3 is TGTGCCAGCAGCCCCGACTCTGGAAACACCATATATTTT. The variable domain in full, with the rest retrieved from reference TRBV7-6 and TRBJ1-3, is GAGVSQSPRYKVTKRGQDVALRCDPISGHVSLYWYRQALGQGPEFLTYFNYEAQQDKSGLPNDRFSAERPEGSISTLTIQRTEQRDSAMYRCASSPDSGNTIYFGEGSWLTVV.

This clone came up once. This chain uses TRBV30 with TRBJ2-5, with a possible D match to TRBD1 (5 bases). Trimming shortened V by 0 bases and J by 1 base, and 15 bases separated the two germline ends. In germline, CDR1 is GTSNPN, CDR2 SVGIG (reference sequence). The length of the CDR3 is 16 residues. CDR3 protein: CAWSVERQTLQETQYF. The CDR3 DNA reads TGTGCCTGGAGTGTGGAGCGACAGACGCTCCAAGAGACCCAGTACTTC.

This clone was detected once. The J gene is TRBJ1-1, the V gene TRBV5-1; D might be TRBD1 (5 bases). Germline values: CDR1 SGHRS, CDR2 YFSETQ. With 3 bases removed from V and 4 bases from J, the gap between germline ends came to 10 bases. This CDR3 has 13 amino acids. The CDR3 sequence is CASSSQATTEAFF. In DNA form, the CDR3 reads TGCGCCAGCAGCTCACAGGCGACCACTGAAGCTTTCTTT.

Comments on this clone: Because the CDR3's place on the DNA is in doubt, the DNA is left out and the CDR3 is given as listed by TCRdb. V gene TRBV4-1 combines with J gene TRBJ2-1; TRBD2, the table's D call, lacks a check against the DNA. Germline V gives CDR1 MGHRA, CDR2 YSYEKL. The CDR3 has 12 residues if both end residues are counted. CDR3 protein: CASSQVGAGAFF.

J is TRBJ2-1 and V is TRBV4-1; the match to TRBD2 covers 8 bases. Germline V gene lookup returns CDR1 MGHRA and CDR2 YSYEKL. The CDR3 totals 15 residues. V gave up 4 bases and J gave up 7 bases; unmatched junction bases: 9. The CDR3, as DNA: TGCGCCAGCAGCCTCCGGGGGGGCCCCCTAAATGAGCAGTTCTTC. This sequence encodes CASSLRGGPLNEQFF.

About this clone itself: Other DNA sequences within the sample encode an identical CDR3. The CDR3 here is CASSSGPNTEAFF. In nucleotides, the CDR3 is TGTGCCAGCAGTTCGGGTCCGAACACTGAAGCTTTCTTT. The J gene is TRBJ1-1, the V gene TRBV28, with D uncertain. The length of the CDR3 is 13 residues. With 4 bases removed from V and 1 base from J, the gap between germline ends came to 7 bases. The germline V gene has CDR1 MDHEN and CDR2 SYDVKM.